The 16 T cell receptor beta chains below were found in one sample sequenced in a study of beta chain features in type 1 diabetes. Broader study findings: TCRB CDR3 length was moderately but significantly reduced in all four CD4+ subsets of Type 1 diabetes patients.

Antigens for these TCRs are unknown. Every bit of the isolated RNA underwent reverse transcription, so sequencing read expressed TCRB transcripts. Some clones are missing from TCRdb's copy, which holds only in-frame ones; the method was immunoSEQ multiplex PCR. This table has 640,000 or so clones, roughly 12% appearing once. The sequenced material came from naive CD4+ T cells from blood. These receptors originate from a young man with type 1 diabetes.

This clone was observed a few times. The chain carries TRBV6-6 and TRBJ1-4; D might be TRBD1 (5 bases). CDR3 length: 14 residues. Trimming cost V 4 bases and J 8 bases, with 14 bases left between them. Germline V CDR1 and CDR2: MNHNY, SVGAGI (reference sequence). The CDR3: CASSSPLTEEKLFF. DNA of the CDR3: TGTGCCAGCAGTTCCCCACTGACAGAGGAAAAACTGTTTTTT.

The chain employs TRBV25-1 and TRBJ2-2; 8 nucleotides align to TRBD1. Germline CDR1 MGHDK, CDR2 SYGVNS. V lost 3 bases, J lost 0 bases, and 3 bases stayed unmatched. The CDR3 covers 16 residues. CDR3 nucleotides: TGTGCCAGCAGTGAGACAGGGGCCCCGAACACCGGGGAGCTGTTTTTT. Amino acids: CASSETGAPNTGELFF.

The CDR3 nucleotides are TGCGCCAGCAGCTTGGACGGGGGCTGGGATCAGCCCCAGCATTTT. Translation: CASSLDGGWDQPQHF. The chain is built from TRBV5-1 and TRBJ1-5, with D possibly matching TRBD1 (6 bases). CDR1 and CDR2 (germline): SGHRS, YFSETQ. V lost 0 bases, J lost 5 bases, and 12 bases lay in between. There are 15 residues in the CDR3.

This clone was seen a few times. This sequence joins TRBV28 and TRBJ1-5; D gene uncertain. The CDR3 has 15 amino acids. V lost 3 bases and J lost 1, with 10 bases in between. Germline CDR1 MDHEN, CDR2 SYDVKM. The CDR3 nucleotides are TGTGCCAGCAGTTTTAACAGATGGAGCAATCAGCCCCAGCATTTT. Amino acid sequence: CASSFNRWSNQPQHF.

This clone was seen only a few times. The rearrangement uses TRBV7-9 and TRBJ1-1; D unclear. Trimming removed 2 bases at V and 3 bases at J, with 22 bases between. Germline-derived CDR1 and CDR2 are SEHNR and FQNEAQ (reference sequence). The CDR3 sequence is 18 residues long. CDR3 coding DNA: TGTGCCAGCAGCTTATTACTGCTGCGCAGAGGTGCGTACACTGAAGCTTTCTTT. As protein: CASSLLLLRRGAYTEAFF.

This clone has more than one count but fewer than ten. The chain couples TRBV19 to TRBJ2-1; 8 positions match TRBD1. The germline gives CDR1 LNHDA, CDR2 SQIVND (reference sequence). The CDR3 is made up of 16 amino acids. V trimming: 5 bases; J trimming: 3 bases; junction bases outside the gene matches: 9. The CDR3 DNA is TGTGCCAGTAGTGCAGGACAGGGACTGGACTACAATGAGCAGTTCTTC. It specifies CASSAGQGLDYNEQFF.

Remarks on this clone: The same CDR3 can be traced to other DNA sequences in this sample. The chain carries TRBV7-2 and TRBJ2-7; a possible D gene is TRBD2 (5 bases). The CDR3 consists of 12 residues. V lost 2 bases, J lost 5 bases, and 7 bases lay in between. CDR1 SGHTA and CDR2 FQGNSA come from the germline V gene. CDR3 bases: TGTGCCAGCAGCTTACGGGGAAACGAGCAGTACTTC. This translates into CASSLRGNEQYF. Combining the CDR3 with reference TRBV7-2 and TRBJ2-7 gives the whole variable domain GAGVSQSPSNKVTEKGKDVELRCDPISGHTALYWYRQSLGQGLEFLIYFQGNSAPDKSGLPSDRFSAERTGGSVSTLTIQRTQQEDSAVYLCASSLRGNEQYFGPGTRLTVT.

CDR3 sequence reads: CASSLGLAGVQETQYF. CDR3 in DNA: TGTGCCAGCAGCCTGGGACTAGCGGGGGTACAAGAGACCCAGTACTTC. V gene TRBV7-7 combines with J gene TRBJ2-5; TRBD2 agrees at 14 bases. V was clipped by 5 bases and J by 2 bases; unmatched bases: 4. Germline CDR1 and CDR2: SSHAT and FNYEAQ (reference sequence). CDR3 size: 16 residues.

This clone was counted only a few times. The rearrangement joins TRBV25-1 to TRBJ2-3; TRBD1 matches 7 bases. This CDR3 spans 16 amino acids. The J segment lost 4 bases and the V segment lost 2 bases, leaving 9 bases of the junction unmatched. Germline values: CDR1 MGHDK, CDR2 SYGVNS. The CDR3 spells CASSEMGDSRSDTQYF. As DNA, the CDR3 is TGTGCCAGCAGTGAAATGGGGGACAGCCGGTCAGATACGCAGTATTTT. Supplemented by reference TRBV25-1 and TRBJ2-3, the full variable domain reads EADIYQTPRYLVIGTGKKITLECSQTMGHDKMYWYQQDPGMELHLIHYSYGVNSTEKGDLSSESTVSRIRTEHFPLTLESARPSHTSQYLCASSEMGDSRSDTQYFGPGTRLTVL.

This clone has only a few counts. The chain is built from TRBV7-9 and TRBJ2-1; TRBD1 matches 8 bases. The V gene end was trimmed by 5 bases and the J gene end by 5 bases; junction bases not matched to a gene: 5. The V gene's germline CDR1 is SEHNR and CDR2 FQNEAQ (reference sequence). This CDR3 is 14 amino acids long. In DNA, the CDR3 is TGTGCCAGCAGCCAGGACAGGGCGGACAATGAGCAGTTCTTC. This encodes CASSQDRADNEQFF.

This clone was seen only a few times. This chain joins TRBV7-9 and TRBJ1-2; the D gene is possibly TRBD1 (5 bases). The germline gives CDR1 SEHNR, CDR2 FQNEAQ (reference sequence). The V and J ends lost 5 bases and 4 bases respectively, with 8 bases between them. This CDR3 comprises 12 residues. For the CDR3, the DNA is TGTGCCAGCAGCGGGACGGTCTATGGCTACACCTTC. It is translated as CASSGTVYGYTF.

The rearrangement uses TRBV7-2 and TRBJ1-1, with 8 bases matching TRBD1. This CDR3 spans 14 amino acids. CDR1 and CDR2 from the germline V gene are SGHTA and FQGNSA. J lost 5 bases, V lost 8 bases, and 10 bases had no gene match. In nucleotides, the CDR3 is TGTGCCAGCGTCGGAAGGCAGGGGGCAACTGAAGCTTTCTTT. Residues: CASVGRQGATEAFF.

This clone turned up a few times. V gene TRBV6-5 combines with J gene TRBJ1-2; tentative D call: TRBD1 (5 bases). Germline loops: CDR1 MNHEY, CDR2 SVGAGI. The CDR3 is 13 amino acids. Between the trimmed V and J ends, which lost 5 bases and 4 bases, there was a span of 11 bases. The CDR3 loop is CASSQGGGYGYTF. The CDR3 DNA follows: TGTGCCAGCAGTCAGGGAGGTGGCTATGGCTACACCTTC.

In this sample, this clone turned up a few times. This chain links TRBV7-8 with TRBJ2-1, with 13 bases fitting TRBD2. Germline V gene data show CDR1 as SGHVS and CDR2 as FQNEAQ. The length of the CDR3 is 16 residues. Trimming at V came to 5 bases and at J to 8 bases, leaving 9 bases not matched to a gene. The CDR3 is CASSLPGLAGPHEQFF. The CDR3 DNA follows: TGTGCCAGCAGCCTGCCGGGACTAGCGGGGCCCCATGAGCAGTTCTTC.

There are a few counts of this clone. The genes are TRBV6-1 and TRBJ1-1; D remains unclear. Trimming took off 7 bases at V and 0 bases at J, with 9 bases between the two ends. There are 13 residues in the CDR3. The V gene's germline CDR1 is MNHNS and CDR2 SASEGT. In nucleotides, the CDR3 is TGTGCCAGCAATAGTCGAGTGAACACTGAAGCTTTCTTT. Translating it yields CASNSRVNTEAFF.

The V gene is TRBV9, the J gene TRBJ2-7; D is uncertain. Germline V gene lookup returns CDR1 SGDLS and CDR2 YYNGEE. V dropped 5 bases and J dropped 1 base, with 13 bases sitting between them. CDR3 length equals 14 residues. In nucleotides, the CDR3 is TGTGCCAGCAGTGCCGATGGGAAATCCTACGAGCAGTACTTC. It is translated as CASSADGKSYEQYF.